Shown below are 25 T cell receptor beta chains from a single sample sequenced in a study of cytomegalovirus exposure and HLA in healthy donors. PCR used 60 Vbeta primers and 13 Jbeta primers. The protocol was immunoSEQ multiplex PCR, while the TCRdb copy is restricted to in-frame clones and leaves out a portion. In the table there are approximately 220,000 clones, 60% to 85% of which are singletons. Sequenced: PBMCs. The receptors originated from a man aged 35 to 55 in good health and CMV-seronegative.

This chain uses TRBV7-8 with TRBJ2-5, with 7 bases identical to TRBD2. The length of the CDR3 is 15 residues. Germline CDR1 reads SGHVS; CDR2 reads FQNEAQ. Germline trimming cut 5 bases from V and 5 bases from J; bases unmatched to any gene: 11. The CDR3, as DNA: TGTGCCAGCAGCGCCTCTAGCGGACGATTGGAGACCCAGTACTTC. Its translation is CASSASSGRLETQYF.

The chain uses TRBV11-2 and TRBJ1-3; no reliable D call. The CDR3 has 12 residues. Germline V gene data show CDR1 as SGHAT and CDR2 as FQNNGV. V was trimmed by 1 base and J by 8 bases, leaving 6 bases between them. The CDR3 loop is CASSLVADTIYF. The CDR3, as DNA: TGTGCCAGCAGCTTAGTAGCAGACACCATATATTTT.

This clone was recorded a few times. This chain links TRBV6-5 with TRBJ2-5, with 8 bases lining up with TRBD1. From germline, CDR1 is MNHEY and CDR2 SVGAGI. CDR3 length: 16 amino acids. V was clipped by 4 bases and J by 0 bases; unmatched bases: 7. CDR3: CASSWGRQGNQETQYF. The CDR3 nucleotides read TGTGCCAGCAGTTGGGGTCGACAGGGGAACCAAGAGACCCAGTACTTC.

The chain links TRBV6-5 to TRBJ2-7, with TRBD2 matching 8 bases. V lost 2 bases, J lost 4 bases, and 4 bases stayed unmatched. Germline assignment: CDR1 MNHEY and CDR2 SVGAGI. CDR3 size: 14 residues. In DNA, the CDR3 is TGTGCCAGCAGTTACAAAGAGCGGGGGTACGAGCAGTACTTC. Translated: CASSYKERGYEQYF.

This clone was counted between two and nine times. The V call is TRBV7-9, the J call TRBJ2-6, with a weak D call TRBD1 (5 bases). The CDR3 spans 18 residues. Germline values: CDR1 SEHNR, CDR2 FQNEAQ (reference sequence). V was trimmed by 1 base and J by 2 bases, leaving 15 bases between them. Here the CDR3 DNA reads TGTGCCAGCAGCTTAGAGCAGGGCCTTGGCCCTGGGGCCAACGTCCTGACTTTC. This gives the protein CASSLEQGLGPGANVLTF.

The genes are TRBV10-2 and TRBJ2-2; possible D gene TRBD1, 5 bases. Germline CDR1 reads WSHSY; CDR2 reads SAAADI. Trimming stripped 4 bases from V and 7 bases from J, with 13 bases between. The CDR3 is made up of 14 amino acids. DNA for the CDR3: TGCGCCAGCAGTGGGGGCCTCATAGTCGGGGAGCTGTTTTTT. Translating it yields CASSGGLIVGELFF.

The gene calls are TRBV5-1 and TRBJ2-3; 7 nucleotides line up with TRBD1. CDR1 and CDR2 (germline): SGHRS, YFSETQ. V shed 3 bases, J shed 6 bases, and the junction held 13 bases outside the gene matches. The CDR3 sequence is 16 residues long. CDR3 DNA: TGCGCCAGCAGCTGGGGCACAGGGGTTAGTACGGATACGCAGTATTTT. Protein product: CASSWGTGVSTDTQYF. The variable domain in full, completed from reference TRBV5-1 and TRBJ2-3, reads KAGVTQTPRYLIKTRGQQVTLSCSPISGHRSVSWYQQTPGQGLQFLFEYFSETQRNKGNFPGRFSGRQFSNSRSEMNVSTLELGDSALYLCASSWGTGVSTDTQYFGPGTRLTVL.

CDR3 residues: CASSLLVNNEQFF. As DNA, the CDR3 is TGTGCCAGCTCCCTACTAGTCAACAATGAGCAGTTCTTC. The chain couples TRBV6-1 to TRBJ2-1; possibly TRBD2 for D (5 bases). The CDR3 runs to 13 residues. Trimming left V 8 bases short and J 5 bases short, with 13 bases between. Germline CDR1 and CDR2: MNHNS and SASEGT.

V and J are TRBV4-1 and TRBJ1-4; 10 bases match TRBD1. J was trimmed by 6 bases and V by 0 bases; bases with no gene match: 16. CDR1 and CDR2 from the germline V gene are MGHRA and YSYEKL. This CDR3 has 20 residues. CDR3 bases: TGCGCCAGCAGCCAAGAACCACCGGGACAGGGGATATTGAGGGATGAAAAACTGTTTTTT. Protein product: CASSQEPPGQGILRDEKLFF.

This chain links TRBV4-3 with TRBJ2-7, with 7 bases that match TRBD1. The trim removed 3 bases at V and 4 bases at J, leaving 9 bases unmatched. Germline loops: CDR1 LGHNA, CDR2 YSLEER. The CDR3 is made up of 15 amino acids. Written as DNA, the CDR3 is TGCGCCAGCAGCCACTCCCAAACAGGGGTTTACGAGCAGTACTTC. Translated, it gives CASSHSQTGVYEQYF.

This clone was detected once. The chain has TRBV5-1 and TRBJ1-1; tentative D call: TRBD1 (6 bases). V lost 5 bases to trimming and J lost 6 bases, with 14 bases between them. The CDR3 loop spans 13 amino acids. Looked up from germline, CDR1 is SGHRS and CDR2 is YFSETQ. DNA for the CDR3: TGCGCCAGCAGTTATACAGGGTCGGCTGAAGCTTTCTTT. Translated, it gives CASSYTGSAEAFF.

V gene TRBV5-4 combines with J gene TRBJ2-2; D is possibly TRBD1 (6 bases). V lost 5 bases and J 0 bases, leaving 14 bases between the germline ends. The CDR3 is 16 residues long. Per the germline V gene, CDR1 is SGHNT and CDR2 is YYREEE (reference sequence). The CDR3 nucleotides are TGTGCCAGCAGTTTCGTCTGGACAGCGAACACCGGGGAGCTGTTTTTT. Protein: CASSFVWTANTGELFF.

The gene calls are TRBV10-3 and TRBJ2-1, with D perhaps TRBD2 (7 bases). The CDR3 consists of 13 residues. Germline V gene lookup returns CDR1 ENHRY and CDR2 SYGVKD. Trimming cost V 6 bases and J 6 bases, with 12 bases left between them. CDR3 sequence reads: CAIRAGAPNEQFF. CDR3 coding DNA: TGTGCCATCAGGGCGGGGGCCCCCAATGAGCAGTTCTTC.

The rearrangement joins TRBV19 to TRBJ2-7; TRBD1 agrees at 8 bases. Germline V gene lookup returns CDR1 LNHDA and CDR2 SQIVND (reference sequence). V gave up 4 bases and J gave up 1 base; unmatched junction bases: 6. This CDR3 is 15 amino acids long. The CDR3 here is CASSSGQGRSYEQYF. DNA of the CDR3: TGTGCCAGTAGTAGCGGACAGGGAAGGTCCTACGAGCAGTACTTC.

The rearrangement uses TRBV21-1 and TRBJ2-1; whether TRBD1, the table's D call, matches the DNA was not checked. TRBV21-1 is given as a pseudogene. The CDR3 totals 13 residues. CDR3 sequence: CASSKDNYNEQFF. As DNA, the CDR3 is TGTGCCAGCAGCAAAGACAACTACAATGAGCAGTTCTTC.

This clone appeared once. V usage is TRBV7-2 and J usage is TRBJ1-2, with 7 bases fitting TRBD1. CDR1 and CDR2 from the germline V gene are SGHTA and FQGNSA. V shed 5 bases and J 8 bases; nucleotides not matched to a gene: 11. The CDR3 is 14 amino acids. CDR3 protein: CASSPNSGGSGYTF. In nucleotides, the CDR3 is TGTGCCAGCAGCCCAAACTCAGGGGGGTCGGGCTACACCTTC.

The chain recombines TRBV6-1 with TRBJ2-1; 7 bases line up with TRBD2. Germline V gene sequence: CDR1 MNHNS, CDR2 SASEGT. CDR3 length equals 15 residues. Trimming cost V 9 bases and J 0 bases; bases outside gene matches: 8. CDR3 sequence: CASLIAGSSYNEQFF. Here the CDR3 DNA reads TGTGCCAGTTTGATAGCGGGCTCCTCCTACAATGAGCAGTTCTTC.

This clone was observed a handful of times. The chain recombines TRBV19 with TRBJ2-7; D might be TRBD1 (6 bases). Deletions cut 6 bases from V and 6 bases from J, with 9 bases between. The CDR3 has 11 residues. Germline V gene sequence: CDR1 LNHDA, CDR2 SQIVND (reference sequence). Here the CDR3 DNA reads TGTGCCAGTAGCGACAGGACCGAGCAGTACTTC. It codes for CASSDRTEQYF.

The CDR3 DNA reads TGTGCCAGTAAACCCCCTAGCGGGAGCTACAATGAGCAGTTCTTC. This codes for CASKPPSGSYNEQFF. The chain has TRBV19 and TRBJ2-1; 10 positions match TRBD2. Germline V lookup: CDR1 LNHDA, CDR2 SQIVND (reference sequence). V trimming: 7 bases; J trimming: 3 bases; junction bases outside the gene matches: 6. The CDR3 loop spans 15 amino acids.

The V call is TRBV10-3, the J call TRBJ2-3, with a tentative D call TRBD2 (6 bases). The V end lost 5 bases, the J end lost 3 bases, and 15 bases lay between the germline ends. This CDR3 spans 15 amino acids. The germline V gene encodes CDR1 ENHRY and CDR2 SYGVKD. CDR3 nucleotides: TGTGCCATCAGTATGACTAGATCGGAGACAGATACGCAGTATTTT. Protein sequence: CAISMTRSETDTQYF.

The gene calls are TRBV4-2 and TRBJ1-1; 7 nucleotides align to TRBD1. The J segment lost 3 bases and the V segment lost 4 bases, leaving 8 bases of the junction unmatched. Germline V gene data show CDR1 as LGHNA and CDR2 as YNFKEQ. This CDR3 has 15 amino acids. The CDR3 DNA reads TGTGCCAGCAGCCCACTGACAGGGCGGGACACTGAAGCTTTCTTT. It yields the protein CASSPLTGRDTEAFF.

The chain employs TRBV30 and TRBJ2-7, with 7 bases matching TRBD1. The CDR3 extends over 13 amino acids. With V trimmed by 2 bases and J by 6 bases, 7 bases remained unmatched. Germline V gene sequence: CDR1 GTSNPN, CDR2 SVGIG (reference sequence). CDR3 residues: CAWSSTGTAEQYF. For the CDR3, the DNA is TGTGCCTGGAGTTCAACCGGGACAGCCGAGCAGTACTTC.

This clone was seen a single time. The chain is built from TRBV5-1 and TRBJ2-7; TRBD1 might be the D (5 bases). This CDR3 is 14 amino acids long. Germline V gene sequence: CDR1 SGHRS, CDR2 YFSETQ. The V end was cut by 0 bases, the J end by 2 bases, with 9 bases between. The CDR3 DNA reads as TGCGCCAGCAGCTTGGGGGCAGGGACCTACGAGCAGTACTTC. It translates to CASSLGAGTYEQYF.

This clone is a singleton in its sample. The sample has other DNA sequences that encode this CDR3 too. V is TRBV5-5 and J is TRBJ2-7; maybe TRBD1 (5 bases). The CDR3 length is 14 residues. Between the trimmed V and J ends, which lost 2 bases and 2 bases, there was a span of 11 bases. Germline assignment: CDR1 SGHKS and CDR2 YYEKEE (reference sequence). CDR3 in amino acids: CASSLGAGAYEQYF. CDR3 bases: TGTGCCAGCAGCTTAGGGGCCGGAGCCTACGAGCAGTACTTC. Combining the CDR3 with reference TRBV5-5 and TRBJ2-7 gives the whole variable domain DAGVTQSPTHLIKTRGQQVTLRCSPISGHKSVSWYQQVLGQGPQFIFQYYEKEERGRGNFPDRFSARQFPNYSSELNVNALLLGDSALYLCASSLGAGAYEQYFGPGTRLTVT.

This clone has only one observation. The J gene is TRBJ1-5, the V gene TRBV2; TRBD1 matches at 8 bases. J was trimmed by 5 bases and V by 2 bases; bases with no gene match: 5. CDR3 size: 15 residues. Germline values: CDR1 SNHLY, CDR2 FYNNEI. Here the CDR3 DNA reads TGTGCCAGCAGTGAACAGGGGGCCCAAGATCAGCCCCAGCATTTT. Amino acid sequence: CASSEQGAQDQPQHF.